The 18 T cell receptor beta chains below come from one sample, sequenced in a study of T cell responses to AZD1222 COVID-19 vaccine. Produced via immunoSEQ multiplex PCR; TCRdb's table is partial and in-frame only. The profile covers approximately 270,000 clones, with around 93% appearing a single time and around 0.58% taken by the ten largest. Sequencing was performed on peripheral blood, taken 28 days after the second AZD1222 dose. The receptors originated from an adult who received the AZD1222 COVID-19 vaccine.

This clone was detected once. The V call is TRBV4-1, the J call TRBJ2-1, with 11 bases aligning to TRBD2. The V and J ends lost 4 bases and 7 bases, in that order; junction bases with no gene match: 9. There are 16 residues in the CDR3. Germline V gene sequence: CDR1 MGHRA, CDR2 YSYEKL. The CDR3 region is CASSPPLAGVRNEQFF. For the CDR3, the DNA is TGCGCCAGCAGCCCACCACTAGCGGGAGTGAGAAATGAGCAGTTCTTC.

The chain carries TRBV25-1 and TRBJ1-2; D is undetermined. V gave up 4 bases and J gave up 2 bases, with 14 bases separating them. The CDR3 loop spans 15 amino acids. Germline lookup yields CDR1 MGHDK and CDR2 SYGVNS. The CDR3 is CASSGVEGKNYGYTF. CDR3 nucleotides: TGTGCCAGCAGTGGGGTGGAGGGCAAGAACTATGGCTACACCTTC.

This clone was found once. The chain couples TRBV7-9 to TRBJ2-6; weak D call: TRBD2 (5 bases). The CDR3 is 14 amino acids. In germline, CDR1 is SEHNR, CDR2 FQNEAQ (reference sequence). Trimming stripped 5 bases from V and 4 bases from J, with 9 bases between. CDR3 residues: CASSPSGGANVLTF. The CDR3 coding sequence is TGTGCCAGCAGCCCATCGGGGGGGGCCAACGTCCTGACTTTC.

The gene calls are TRBV9 and TRBJ2-1, with 15 bases that match TRBD2. CDR3 length: 16 residues. Per the germline V gene, CDR1 is SGDLS and CDR2 is YYNGEE. The V segment lost 4 bases and the J segment 7 bases; nucleotides outside the gene matches: 6. The DNA of the CDR3 is TGTGCCAGCAGCTTTTTCGGGACTAGCGGGAGGAATGAGCAGTTCTTC. Translated: CASSFFGTSGRNEQFF.

This chain uses TRBV30 with TRBJ1-2, with 7 bases fitting TRBD1. This CDR3 comprises 13 residues. V was clipped by 6 bases and J by 5 bases; unmatched bases: 9. The germline V gene has CDR1 GTSNPN and CDR2 SVGIG (reference sequence). As DNA, the CDR3 is TGTGCCTGCCGAAGGGGGCCGGGATATGGCTACACCTTC. It translates to CACRRGPGYGYTF.

The chain has TRBV28 and TRBJ1-3; D uncertain. The germline V gene has CDR1 MDHEN and CDR2 SYDVKM. This CDR3 is built from 13 residues. V was trimmed by 3 bases and J by 4 bases, leaving 7 bases between them. The CDR3: CASSFLTGNTIYF. The CDR3 DNA follows: TGTGCCAGCAGTTTCTTAACCGGAAACACCATATATTTT.

The V and J genes are TRBV27 and TRBJ1-6; D perhaps matches TRBD1 (5 bases). Germline CDR1 and CDR2: MNHEY and SMNVEV (reference sequence). Trimming removed 5 bases from V and 9 bases from J, with 14 bases in between. The CDR3 covers 14 residues. As DNA, the CDR3 is TGTGCCAGCAGTCCGCAGGGTCCGAGTTCACCCCTCCACTTT. It yields the protein CASSPQGPSSPLHF.

This clone was found once. The chain couples TRBV28 to TRBJ1-2, with unresolved D. The CDR3 runs to 14 residues. V lost 8 bases, J lost 0 bases, and 13 bases lay in between. Germline values: CDR1 MDHEN, CDR2 SYDVKM. The CDR3 is CASGRNLANYGYTF. The CDR3 coding sequence is TGTGCCAGCGGGAGGAATTTAGCTAACTATGGCTACACCTTC.

The chain links TRBV5-8 to TRBJ2-3; perhaps TRBD1 as D (6 bases). V lost 0 bases and J lost 7, with 9 bases in between. The CDR3 covers 13 residues. Germline CDR1 reads SGHTS; CDR2 reads YDEGEE. The DNA of the CDR3 is TGTGCCAGCAGCTTGGTGGGGGCCTATACGCAGTATTTT. It is translated as CASSLVGAYTQYF.

The V gene is TRBV6-6, the J gene TRBJ1-2; D perhaps matches TRBD1 (5 bases). Trimming removed 6 bases at V and 10 bases at J, with 18 bases between. CDR1 is MNHNY, CDR2 SVGAGI, per germline (reference sequence). The CDR3 is made up of 13 amino acids. Written as DNA, the CDR3 is TGTGCCAGCAGGCGGGACTCCCTCCCTGCCTACACCTTC. The encoded protein is CASRRDSLPAYTF.

The chain links TRBV2 to TRBJ2-1, with 9 nucleotides matching TRBD1. CDR3 length: 18 residues. With 0 bases clipped from V and 8 bases from J, the junction kept 14 bases outside the gene matches. Per the germline V gene, CDR1 is SNHLY and CDR2 is FYNNEI. CDR3 amino acids: CASSEAPPPDRGNDEQFF. DNA for the CDR3: TGTGCCAGCAGTGAAGCCCCTCCTCCGGACAGGGGCAACGATGAGCAGTTCTTC.

The J gene is TRBJ1-5, the V gene TRBV6-1; D is unresolved. The CDR3 runs to 13 residues. Germline V gene sequence: CDR1 MNHNS, CDR2 SASEGT. V was trimmed by 6 bases and J by 0 bases, leaving 6 bases between them. CDR3 sequence (DNA): TGTGCCAGCAGGGATGATAGCAATCAGCCCCAGCATTTT. Encoded protein: CASRDDSNQPQHF.

The chain carries TRBV7-2 and TRBJ2-7; TRBD2 matches at 12 bases. Germline CDR1 SGHTA, CDR2 FQGNSA. After removal of 5 bases from V and 7 bases from J, the junction contained 9 bases not matched to a gene. The CDR3 contains 15 residues. The chain's CDR3 is CASSALAGGRGEQYF. For the CDR3, the DNA is TGTGCCAGCAGCGCCCTAGCGGGAGGGCGGGGGGAGCAGTACTTC.

V gene TRBV19 combines with J gene TRBJ1-5, with 7 bases matching TRBD1. The CDR3 runs to 15 residues. Germline V gives CDR1 LNHDA, CDR2 SQIVND (reference sequence). V trimming: 3 bases; J trimming: 5 bases; junction bases outside the gene matches: 7. CDR3 DNA sequence: TGTGCCAGTAGTATCCTAGCCAGGGGGGATCAGCCCCAGCATTTT. Amino acid sequence: CASSILARGDQPQHF.

This sequence joins TRBV7-2 and TRBJ1-1, with a tentative D call TRBD1 (6 bases). The CDR3 has 15 amino acids. Trimming removed 5 bases at V and 0 bases at J, with 13 bases between. Germline loops: CDR1 SGHTA, CDR2 FQGNSA. The DNA for the CDR3 is TGTGCCAGCAGCATACAGGGAACCATGAACACTGAAGCTTTCTTT. Translating it yields CASSIQGTMNTEAFF. Full variable domain (remainder filled in from reference TRBV7-2 and TRBJ1-1): GAGVSQSPSNKVTEKGKDVELRCDPISGHTALYWYRQSLGQGLEFLIYFQGNSAPDKSGLPSDRFSAERTGGSVSTLTIQRTQQEDSAVYLCASSIQGTMNTEAFFGQGTRLTVV.

V usage is TRBV7-3 and J usage is TRBJ1-1, with TRBD1 as a possible D gene (5 bases). The V gene's germline CDR1 is SGHTA and CDR2 FQGTGA. V was trimmed by 5 bases and J by 3 bases, leaving 16 bases between them. CDR3 length equals 15 residues. This chain's CDR3 is CASSPTAGKDTEAFF. The CDR3 nucleotides are TGTGCCAGCAGCCCCACGGCAGGGAAGGACACTGAAGCTTTCTTT.

The gene calls are TRBV5-1 and TRBJ2-1, with D possibly matching TRBD2 (5 bases). This CDR3 region has 13 residues. Deletions cut 9 bases from V and 10 bases from J, with 20 bases between. The germline V gene has CDR1 SGHRS and CDR2 YFSETQ. The DNA of the CDR3 is TGCGCCACCCGTCGGGGTATGATCGGAGAGCAGTTCTTC. Its protein is CATRRGMIGEQFF.

This clone was picked up a small number of times. The chain couples TRBV28 to TRBJ1-2; D call uncertain. With 4 bases removed from V and 4 bases from J, the gap between germline ends came to 10 bases. This CDR3 is 13 amino acids long. The V gene's germline CDR1 is MDHEN and CDR2 SYDVKM. The CDR3 region has the DNA TGTGCCAGCAGTTCGCCGGGAATCTATGGCTACACCTTC. Its translation: CASSSPGIYGYTF.